The 26 T cell receptor beta chains below were found in one sample sequenced in a study of Graves' ophthalmopathy and Graves' hyperthyroidism. The authors amplified TCR beta CDR3 regions from RNA transcripts. In the first round, RT-PCR was carried out with HTBI primers, and a multiplex PCR formed the second round. One entry per CDR3 protein, called by TCRdb with MiXCR from the multiplex PCR reads. Here the sample spans around 1.1 million distinct CDR3 sequences, about two fifths being singletons. Input material: peripheral blood or thyroid tissue (not recorded which). The receptors were sampled from an adult man with Graves' hyperthyroidism.

In nucleotides, the CDR3 is TGTGCCAGCAGCTTGGCCGGAGCGGGAGGAACCGGGGAGCTGTTTTTT. Protein product: CASSLAGAGGTGELFF. The gene calls are TRBV7-4 and TRBJ2-2; 9 bases are a match to TRBD2. V gave up 3 bases and J gave up 5 bases; unmatched junction bases: 7. The CDR3 is 16 amino acids. CDR1 and CDR2 from the germline V gene are SGHVT and SQSDAQ.

This clonotype was counted only a few times. The CDR3 reads CASSLSGGSVRNQPQHF. DNA for the CDR3: TGTGCCAGTAGCCTTTCAGGGGGGAGTGTACGGAATCAGCCCCAGCATTTT. The J gene is TRBJ1-5, the V gene TRBV19; 7 nucleotides match TRBD1. CDR3 length equals 17 residues. After removal of 6 bases from V and 4 bases from J, the junction contained 15 bases not matched to a gene. Germline CDR1 and CDR2: LNHDA and SQIVND (reference sequence).

The V call is TRBV2, the J call TRBJ2-5; D perhaps matches TRBD1 (6 bases). Trimming cost V 3 bases and J 5 bases, with 16 bases left between them. Germline values: CDR1 SNHLY, CDR2 FYNNEI. The CDR3 runs to 15 residues. CDR3 sequence reads: CASSDSTGPGETQYF. Written as DNA, the CDR3 is TGTGCCAGCAGTGACTCGACAGGTCCCGGGGAGACCCAGTACTTC.

This clonotype came up once. V gene TRBV9 combines with J gene TRBJ2-2, with D possibly being TRBD1 (6 bases). CDR1 is SGDLS and CDR2 is YYNGEE in the germline V gene. This CDR3 contains 14 residues. The V and J ends lost 3 bases and 6 bases respectively, with 12 bases between them. The CDR3 loop reads CASSARDKAGELFF. The DNA for the CDR3 is TGTGCCAGCAGCGCCCGGGACAAGGCCGGGGAGCTGTTTTTT.

The chain combines TRBV6-6 with TRBJ1-5, with D unresolved. This CDR3 has 14 amino acids. Trimming shortened V by 2 bases and J by 3 bases, and 8 bases separated the two germline ends. Germline CDR1 is MNHNY and CDR2 is SVGAGI (reference sequence). The CDR3 region has the DNA TGTGCCAGCAGTTACGACCAGTTCAATCAGCCCCAGCATTTT. The encoded protein is CASSYDQFNQPQHF.

This clonotype was recorded only once. CDR3 DNA sequence: TGTGCCAGCAGCTTCAGGGATCCTTCACCCCAGCATTTT. This translates into CASSFRDPSPQHF. The rearrangement links TRBV9 to TRBJ1-5; the D gene is possibly TRBD1 (5 bases). V lost 4 bases and J lost 10, with 15 bases in between. This CDR3 contains 13 residues. Germline V CDR1 and CDR2: SGDLS, YYNGEE.

With respect to this clonotype: One junction end does not reproduce the germline sequence, and a read error may be involved. V usage is TRBV20-1 and J usage is TRBJ2-7, with TRBD1 identical over 10 bases. CDR1 is DFQATT and CDR2 is SNEGSKA in the germline V gene (reference sequence). The CDR3 sequence is 14 residues long. As DNA, the CDR3 is TGTTCGGGGACAGGGGCCCTACCCCCCTACGAGCAGTACTTC. The encoded protein is CSGTGALPPYEQYF.

This clonotype was found a few times. The V and J genes are TRBV20-1 and TRBJ2-2; 10 bases fit TRBD2. CDR3 length: 15 residues. Germline V lookup: CDR1 DFQATT, CDR2 SNEGSKA (reference sequence). With V trimmed by 6 bases and J by 7 bases, 11 bases remained unmatched. CDR3 sequence: CSARVTSGKDGELFF. CDR3 in DNA: TGCAGTGCGCGTGTTACTAGCGGGAAGGACGGGGAGCTGTTTTTT.

With respect to this clonotype: Relative to the germline gene, one junction end is altered; a read error may explain this. The chain has TRBV10-3 and TRBJ1-1, with 9 bases fitting TRBD1. The CDR3 consists of 17 residues. Looked up from germline, CDR1 is ENHRY and CDR2 is SYGVKD. The CDR3 reads CASSLLGTGRVNTEAFF. The DNA for the CDR3 is TGTGCCAGCAGTCTCCTCGGGACAGGGAGGGTGAACACTGAAGCTTTCTTT.

V usage is TRBV9 and J usage is TRBJ2-3; the D gene could be TRBD1 or TRBD2 (5 bases each). Trimming removed 4 bases at V and 1 base at J, with 13 bases between. From germline, CDR1 is SGDLS and CDR2 YYNGEE. The CDR3 sequence is 15 residues long. CDR3 in amino acids: CASSLQEEGTDTQYF. DNA of the CDR3: TGTGCCAGCAGCCTACAGGAGGAAGGCACAGATACGCAGTATTTT.

This clonotype was seen repeatedly, ten times or more. The chain links TRBV7-8 to TRBJ1-6; a weak D match, TRBD1 (5 bases). Trimming cost V 6 bases and J 4 bases, with 16 bases left between them. CDR3 length: 16 residues. CDR1 and CDR2 from the germline V gene are SGHVS and FQNEAQ. In DNA form, the CDR3 reads TGTGCCAGCAGTTCGCGGGGCCAGCATTATAATTCACCCCTCCACTTT. Protein: CASSSRGQHYNSPLHF.

This clonotype occurred many times. V gene TRBV4-2 combines with J gene TRBJ1-2; 10 bases map to TRBD1. Germline CDR1 and CDR2: LGHNA and YNFKEQ. V lost 0 bases and J lost 2; bases outside the gene matches: 0. The CDR3 is 15 amino acids. The CDR3 sequence: CASSQEGQGNYGYTF. CDR3 DNA sequence: TGTGCCAGCAGCCAAGAGGGACAGGGGAACTATGGCTACACCTTC.

The chain combines TRBV9 with TRBJ1-2; 10 nucleotides agree with TRBD1. This CDR3 is 17 amino acids long. Trimming removed 5 bases from V and 3 bases from J; junction bases left unmatched: 13. Germline V lookup: CDR1 SGDLS, CDR2 YYNGEE. CDR3 residues: CASSLRTGGGRDYGYTF. The CDR3 bases are TGTGCCAGCAGTTTACGGACAGGGGGAGGGCGGGACTATGGCTACACCTTC.

In its sample, this clonotype was seen many times. CDR3 region: CASSEAQGAGELFF. The DNA of the CDR3 is TGTGCCAGCAGTGAAGCGCAAGGGGCCGGGGAGCTGTTTTTT. The chain is built from TRBV2 and TRBJ2-2, with a tentative D call TRBD1 (5 bases). Germline lookup yields CDR1 SNHLY and CDR2 FYNNEI. Trimming left V 0 bases short and J 6 bases short, with 8 bases between. CDR3 length equals 14 residues. Full variable domain (remainder filled in from reference TRBV2 and TRBJ2-2): EPEVTQTPSHQVTQMGQEVILRCVPISNHLYFYWYRQILGQKVEFLVSFYNNEISEKSEIFDDQFSVERPDGSNFTLKIRSTKLEDSAMYFCASSEAQGAGELFFGEGSRLTVL.

This chain connects TRBV4-3 to TRBJ1-6; D might be TRBD1 (6 bases). This CDR3 comprises 14 residues. The germline CDR1 and CDR2 sequences are LGHNA and YSLEER. Trimming pared 5 bases from V and 5 bases from J, leaving 10 bases between. As DNA, the CDR3 is TGCGCCAGCAGCTCTTGGACAGATAATTCACCCCTCCACTTT. Translating gives CASSSWTDNSPLHF.

This clonotype was counted at least ten times. The genes are TRBV5-8 and TRBJ1-2, with 8 nucleotides matching TRBD1. The CDR3 sequence is 16 residues long. Germline CDR1 and CDR2: SGHTS and YDEGEE. Losses at the gene ends were 0 bases for V and 4 bases for J; bases not matched to a gene: 8. CDR3 residues: CASSLAPTGGAYGYTF. The CDR3 DNA is TGTGCCAGCAGCTTGGCCCCCACAGGGGGTGCCTATGGCTACACCTTC.

Worth noting for this clonotype: This likely comes from a read error, as the CDR3 has no conserved phenylalanine or tryptophan at its end. It is unclear where the CDR3 begins or ends on the DNA, so no DNA is shown, and the CDR3 is as TCRdb lists it. The chain combines TRBV20-1 with TRBJ1-6. Inclusive of both ends, the CDR3 amounts to 15 amino acids. Germline loops: CDR1 DFQATT, CDR2 SNEGSKA (reference sequence). CDR3 protein: CSARIYGEGGSPLQS.

The chain combines TRBV7-2 with TRBJ2-7; possibly TRBD1 for D (7 bases). Per the germline V gene, CDR1 is SGHTA and CDR2 is FQGNSA. The CDR3 loop spans 12 amino acids. V shed 3 bases and J shed 6 bases, with 9 bases lying between them. Here the CDR3 reads CASSFRGAEQYF. The CDR3 DNA follows: TGTGCCAGCAGCTTCAGGGGGGCCGAGCAGTACTTC.

The rearrangement uses TRBV5-8 and TRBJ2-7; D gene uncertain. V lost 0 bases and J lost 0, with 10 bases in between. Germline CDR1 SGHTS, CDR2 YDEGEE. The CDR3 extends over 15 amino acids. Here the CDR3 reads CASSLDQWSSYEQYF. The CDR3 coding sequence is TGTGCCAGCAGCTTGGATCAGTGGAGCTCCTACGAGCAGTACTTC.

For this clonotype: This may stem from a read error, because a much larger clone lies one nucleotide away. The rearrangement joins TRBV7-2 to TRBJ1-2; 8 bases are shared with TRBD1. Germline lookup yields CDR1 SGHTA and CDR2 FQGNSA. V gave up 0 bases and J gave up 7 bases; unmatched junction bases: 10. This CDR3 comprises 16 residues. The CDR3 reads CASSLAPGQGCSGYTF. The CDR3 bases are TGTGCCAGCAGCTTAGCCCCTGGACAGGGCTGTTCTGGCTACACCTTC.

The gene calls are TRBV4-3 and TRBJ2-7, with 7 bases lining up with TRBD1. Germline trimming cut 3 bases from V and 0 bases from J; bases unmatched to any gene: 5. CDR1 LGHNA and CDR2 YSLEER come from the germline V gene. This CDR3 is built from 15 residues. For the CDR3, the DNA is TGCGCCAGCAGCCAGGGGGACAGTCACTCCTACGAGCAGTACTTC. The encoded protein is CASSQGDSHSYEQYF.

This clonotype has a single count. Just one base apart from a much larger clone, this may be a read error. The V and J genes are TRBV6-1 and TRBJ2-5; D is possibly TRBD1 or TRBD2 (6 bases each). CDR1 and CDR2 (germline): MNHNS, SASEGT. This CDR3 spans 15 amino acids. The CDR3 protein is CASSESRRGGEIQYF. The CDR3, as DNA: TGTGCCAGCAGTGAATCCCGCAGGGGAGGCGAGATCCAGTACTTC.

This clonotype was seen a handful of times. This chain links TRBV11-2 with TRBJ2-6; tentative D call: TRBD1 (5 bases). The CDR3 length is 17 residues. The V and J ends lost 3 bases and 0 bases respectively, with 12 bases between them. The V gene's germline CDR1 is SGHAT and CDR2 FQNNGV. CDR3 region: CASSFDSESSGANVLTF. Written as DNA, the CDR3 is TGTGCCAGCAGCTTCGACAGCGAAAGCTCTGGGGCCAACGTCCTGACTTTC.

This rearrangement joins TRBV20-1 to TRBJ2-7; no definite D call. CDR1 is DFQATT and CDR2 is SNEGSKA in the germline V gene (reference sequence). The V and J ends lost 0 bases and 2 bases respectively, with 8 bases between them. This CDR3 is 13 amino acids long. The CDR3 DNA follows: TGCAGTGCTAGAGAACAGTACACCTACGAGCAGTACTTC. It codes for CSAREQYTYEQYF.

This chain uses TRBV29-1 with TRBJ2-7, with D unclear. Germline lookup yields CDR1 SQVTM and CDR2 ANQGSEA. The CDR3 totals 12 residues. V lost 8 bases and J 0 bases, leaving 11 bases between the germline ends. CDR3 sequence reads: CSLIGASYEQYF. CDR3 bases: TGCAGCTTAATAGGTGCCTCCTACGAGCAGTACTTC.

The chain has TRBV20-1 and TRBJ1-2; TRBD1 is a possible D gene (5 bases). The CDR3 runs 14 residues. Germline V gene data show CDR1 as DFQATT and CDR2 as SNEGSKA (reference sequence). With 6 bases removed from V and 8 bases from J, the gap between germline ends came to 22 bases. The CDR3: CSANTGQFRFGYTF. The CDR3 bases are TGCAGTGCCAACACGGGGCAGTTCAGGTTCGGCTACACCTTC.